This is a list of T cell receptor beta chains from one sample in a study of blood T cell repertoires in COVID-19. Profiling relied on immunoSEQ multiplex PCR, and the TCRdb table lists in-frame clones only, not all of them. The table has more than 450,000 clones, roughly 87% seen once. Sequenced input: PBMCs or T cells enriched from blood (not recorded which). These receptors were collected from a woman younger than 35 who had recovered from COVID-19. CDR3s include the opening cysteine and the closing phenylalanine or tryptophan. A D gene is named only where the DNA matches it firmly. A clone size is listed for some rows: how often the clone was seen (once, few, many), or a class if it is expanded.

v_call	d_call	clone_size	j_call	cdr3_nt	cdr3_aa
TRBV11-2	-	-	TRBJ2-2	TGTGCCAGCAGCCCCGTGGGGGCTAGGGACACCGGGGAGCTGTTTTTT	CASSPVGARDTGELFF
TRBV7-9	-	-	TRBJ2-7	TGTGCCAGCAGCTTACGGCTGGGTCCGGGGGACGAGCAGTACTTC	CASSLRLGPGDEQYF
TRBV19	TRBD1	-	TRBJ1-6	TGTGCCAGTACCCTCGGGACAGGGGTAGACTCACCCCTCCACTTT	CASTLGTGVDSPLHF
TRBV27	-	-	TRBJ2-1	TGTGCCAGCAGTTTATTTTTCTCGGCTTTAACCGAGGGACTTATGTACAATGAGCAGTTCTTC	CASSLFFSALTEGLMYNEQFF
TRBV7-9	-	once	TRBJ2-4	TGTGCCAGCAGACCCCCAGGAGGGTTAAACATTCAGTACTTC	CASRPPGGLNIQYF
TRBV7-2	TRBD1	-	TRBJ1-2	TGTGCCAGCAGCTTAGCGGTCCCCATTACCCCAGGGGGCGGTGGCTACACCTTC	CASSLAVPITPGGGGYTF
TRBV18	TRBD1	-	TRBJ1-2	TGTGCCAGCTCACCTATTGCAACCGGACAGGGAAACTACACCTTC	CASSPIATGQGNYTF
TRBV7-9	-	-	TRBJ1-6	TGTGCCAGCAACTTCTACTCAGGGAATTCACCCCTCCACTTT	CASNFYSGNSPLHF
TRBV10-3	-	-	TRBJ1-2	TGTGCCATCAGTGAGTCGGGCGTGCCTGGCTACACCTTC	CAISESGVPGYTF
TRBV2	-	-	TRBJ1-1	TGTGCCAGCACCCGCGGGCAGCTGAACACTGAAGCTTTCTTT	CASTRGQLNTEAFF
TRBV2	-	-	TRBJ1-2	TGTGCCAGCGACCTCCAGGGGAACTATGGCTACACCTTC	CASDLQGNYGYTF
TRBV7-9	TRBD1	-	TRBJ2-7	TGTGCCAGCAGCTCTTACGGGGGACAGGCCTCCTACGAGCAGTACTTC	CASSSYGGQASYEQYF
TRBV30	-	-	TRBJ1-6	TGTGCCGGGGCGAGAGGTAACGAAAATTCACCCCTCCACTTT	CAGARGNENSPLHF
TRBV6-6	-	-	TRBJ1-4	TGTGCCAGCAGTCTATCAGGGGTGGTCGGTTCTAATGAAAAACTGTTTTTT	CASSLSGVVGSNEKLFF